This T cell receptor (beta chain) was sequenced during a study of blood T cell repertoires in COVID-19. For the study at large: The study drew acute and convalescent COVID-19 samples from the United States, Italy and Spain. PBMCs, B-cell-depleted T cells, or T cells were the source of the cDNA or gDNA that made up the material.

After removal of 4 bases from V and 5 bases from J, the junction contained 4 bases not matched to a gene. The length of the CDR3 is 13 residues. Germline CDR1 is SNHLY and CDR2 is FYNNEI. In the authors' workflow: Quantification of nucleated cells was approximated via reference gene primer amplification. Some clones are missing from TCRdb's copy, which holds only in-frame ones; the method was immunoSEQ multiplex PCR. That table gives V, J and clone size, and the DNA gave D and trimming. Of approximately 200,000 clones listed, 60% to 85% are singletons. The sequence was obtained from a man in his 60s with active or convalescent COVID-19. The chain couples TRBV2 to TRBJ1-2, with 7 positions matching TRBD1. What was sequenced was peripheral blood. Here the CDR3 DNA reads TGTGCCAGCAGTGGACAGGGACGATATGGCTACACCTTC. Its protein product is CASSGQGRYGYTF.